The 17 T cell receptor beta chains below were found in one sample sequenced in a study of blood T cells in healthy people across ages. Primed by a sample-barcoded 5' primer and a J-beta primer mix, a second PCR proceeded for about 7 to 11 cycles. Each CDR3 protein gets one entry after TCRdb re-called the 5' RACE reads with MiXCR. The sample records roughly 800,000 distinct CDR3 sequences, about 25% being singletons. These same records also appear under a second study, on T cells of mothers and their children.

The sample taken for sequencing was blood. Receptors were obtained from a boy younger than 18 in good health.

The rearrangement links TRBV6-6 to TRBJ2-3; TRBD2 agrees at 9 bases. This CDR3 contains 15 residues. The germline V gene encodes CDR1 MNHNY and CDR2 SVGAGI (reference sequence). Trimming at V came to 2 bases and at J to 6 bases, leaving 6 bases not matched to a gene. The CDR3 loop is CASSYVGLAKDTQYF. Written as DNA, the CDR3 is TGTGCCAGCAGTTACGTCGGACTAGCGAAGGATACGCAGTATTTT.

CDR3 nucleotide sequence: TGTGCCAGCAGCTTAATGGGGGATGAAGACGAGCAGTACTTC. Residues: CASSLMGDEDEQYF. V and J are TRBV7-8 and TRBJ2-7; D may correspond to TRBD1 or TRBD2 (5 bases each). The germline gives CDR1 SGHVS, CDR2 FQNEAQ. This CDR3 has 14 amino acids. V dropped 2 bases and J dropped 5 bases, with 13 bases sitting between them.

The chain joins TRBV9 to TRBJ2-1; 7 nucleotides match TRBD2. J gave up 12 bases and V 2 bases, and 14 bases lay outside the gene matches. Germline V gene lookup returns CDR1 SGDLS and CDR2 YYNGEE. The CDR3 runs 15 residues. The CDR3 spells CASSVSGTGGRVQFF. CDR3 in DNA: TGTGCCAGCAGCGTGAGCGGGACTGGGGGTCGGGTGCAGTTCTTC.

The CDR3 here is CASSFEGEAYGYTF. As DNA, the CDR3 is TGTGCCAGTAGTTTCGAAGGGGAAGCCTATGGCTACACCTTC. The chain is built from TRBV19 and TRBJ1-2; tentatively, D is TRBD1 (5 bases). Trimming shortened V by 5 bases and J by 4 bases, and 14 bases separated the two germline ends. The CDR3 is 14 residues long. Germline lookup yields CDR1 LNHDA and CDR2 SQIVND (reference sequence).

The chain has TRBV4-2 and TRBJ2-2; D gene uncertain. CDR3 length: 16 residues. In germline, CDR1 is LGHNA, CDR2 YNFKEQ. With 0 bases removed from V and 5 bases from J, the gap between germline ends came to 13 bases. CDR3 coding DNA: TGTGCCAGCAGCCAAGATATGCCCCACTCGACCGGGGAGCTGTTTTTT. This encodes CASSQDMPHSTGELFF.

This clonotype showed up just a few times. The J gene is TRBJ2-1, the V gene TRBV4-1; D possibly corresponds to TRBD2 (5 bases). V gave up 3 bases and J gave up 2 bases, with 17 bases separating them. Germline V gene sequence: CDR1 MGHRA, CDR2 YSYEKL. The CDR3 extends over 17 amino acids. CDR3: CASSQSYLERTYNEQFF. CDR3 sequence (DNA): TGCGCCAGCAGCCAGAGTTATTTGGAGCGGACCTACAATGAGCAGTTCTTC.

This clonotype was observed a single time. This chain joins TRBV12-3 or TRBV12-4 and TRBJ2-5; 11 nucleotides line up with TRBD2. Unmatched junction bases numbered 6, after V lost 6 bases and J lost 3 bases. The CDR3 runs to 15 residues. CDR3: CASRLTSGSEETQYF. Here the CDR3 DNA reads TGTGCCAGCAGGTTAACTAGCGGGAGTGAAGAGACCCAGTACTTC.

With regard to this clonotype: This likely comes from a read error, as the CDR3 has no conserved phenylalanine or tryptophan at its end. The V call is TRBV20-1, the J call TRBJ2-7, with a tentative D call TRBD1 (6 bases). Germline lookup yields CDR1 DFQATT and CDR2 SNEGSKA (reference sequence). This CDR3 is 13 amino acids long. V lost 5 bases and J lost 3, with 14 bases in between. The CDR3 sequence: CSAQPGHGYEQYS. The CDR3, as DNA: TGCAGTGCTCAGCCGGGACATGGCTACGAGCAGTACTCC.

This clonotype has only a few counts. The chain employs TRBV3-1 and TRBJ2-1; 7 bases agree with TRBD2. Germline values: CDR1 LGHDT, CDR2 YNNKEL (reference sequence). The ends lost 0 bases at V and 6 bases at J; junction bases unmatched: 11. The CDR3 contains 17 residues. This chain's CDR3 is CASSQEVAGARSNEQFF. The CDR3, as DNA: TGTGCCAGCAGCCAAGAGGTGGCGGGAGCAAGATCCAATGAGCAGTTCTTC.

The chain employs TRBV12-3 or TRBV12-4 and TRBJ1-1; 7 nucleotides align to TRBD1. V lost 7 bases to trimming and J lost 4 bases; unmatched junction nucleotides: 9. CDR3 length: 14 residues. The CDR3: CASTLIGTVTEAFF. The CDR3 coding sequence is TGTGCCAGCACCCTCATAGGGACAGTCACTGAAGCTTTCTTT.

A few counts support this clonotype. This chain joins TRBV7-9 and TRBJ2-1, with TRBD2 identical over 11 bases. The junction had 8 bases not matched to a gene; V was cut back by 0 bases and J by 10 bases. Germline V lookup: CDR1 SEHNR, CDR2 FQNEAQ (reference sequence). CDR3 length equals 16 residues. CDR3 in amino acids: CASSLALAGEEDEQFF. Here the CDR3 DNA reads TGTGCCAGCAGCTTAGCACTAGCGGGGGAGGAAGACGAGCAGTTCTTC.

This clonotype was seen a few times. This sequence joins TRBV5-5 and TRBJ1-2; 9 bases are shared with TRBD1. Germline assignment: CDR1 SGHKS and CDR2 YYEKEE (reference sequence). The CDR3 has 13 amino acids. Trimming removed 3 bases from V and 7 bases from J; junction bases left unmatched: 4. The CDR3 loop reads CASSWTGESGYTF. The CDR3 coding sequence is TGTGCCAGCAGCTGGACAGGGGAGAGTGGCTACACCTTC.

This clonotype was recorded at least ten times. The V gene is TRBV4-1, the J gene TRBJ2-7, with 9 bases lining up with TRBD2. This CDR3 comprises 16 residues. The trim removed 0 bases at V and 9 bases at J, leaving 12 bases unmatched. Germline CDR1 MGHRA, CDR2 YSYEKL. CDR3 bases: TGCGCCAGCAGCCAAGAGGGCAGCGGGAGGAAGATTGGGCAGTACTTC. As protein: CASSQEGSGRKIGQYF.

This clonotype was counted only a few times. The rearrangement joins TRBV5-1 to TRBJ2-6; unclear D gene. Germline CDR1 and CDR2: SGHRS and YFSETQ. The CDR3 runs to 15 residues. Trimming pared 5 bases from V and 0 bases from J, leaving 9 bases between. The CDR3 DNA sequence: TGCGCCAGCAGTCGCACAGCCTCTGGGGCCAACGTCCTGACTTTC. Residues: CASSRTASGANVLTF.

There are many counts of this clonotype. The chain is built from TRBV3-1 and TRBJ2-3; D not resolved. Trimming cost V 6 bases and J 3 bases, with 4 bases left between them. Germline V gene lookup returns CDR1 LGHDT and CDR2 YNNKEL (reference sequence). This CDR3 contains 11 residues. CDR3 in amino acids: CASSQTDTQYF. The CDR3 DNA reads TGTGCCAGCAGTCAGACAGATACGCAGTATTTT.

This clonotype appeared once. V usage is TRBV7-2 and J usage is TRBJ2-7; 8 bases fit TRBD2. Near its end, the DNA agrees better with TRBJ2-5, so the J call may be wrong. Looked up from germline, CDR1 is SGHTA and CDR2 is FQGNSA. The CDR3 length is 17 residues. The CDR3 here is CASSLSAKYSGEETQYF. The CDR3 region has the DNA TGTGCCAGCAGCTTAAGCGCGAAATATAGCGGGGAAGAGACCCAGTACTTC.

The V and J genes are TRBV5-1 and TRBJ2-7, with 12 bases identical to TRBD2. The CDR3 is made up of 15 amino acids. The germline V gene encodes CDR1 SGHRS and CDR2 YFSETQ. The trim removed 3 bases at V and 5 bases at J, leaving 6 bases unmatched. CDR3 DNA: TGCGCCAGCAGCTCCAGACTAGCGGGGGAGAACGAGCAGTACTTC. Protein product: CASSSRLAGENEQYF.